Reported below is one T cell receptor beta chain. The ends were cut back, 6 bases at V and 5 bases at J, with 11 bases in the middle. Germline V CDR1 and CDR2: DFQATT, SNEGSKA (reference sequence). The CDR3 is made up of 11 amino acids. The data were taken from a study of shared T cell receptors in the human thymus. The method was immunoSEQ multiplex PCR; TCRdb's version includes in-frame clones alone and lacks a portion of them. The sample includes hundreds of thousands of clones, roughly 88% of them seen just once. This sample was also put to use in a study of human thymus T cells. Turning to that study: Corrective cardiac operations yielded the resected thymus tissue. Unrelated people showed highly overlapping thymic repertoires, related research reported.

The chain has TRBV20-1 and TRBJ2-7; possibly TRBD1 for D (6 bases). The sample taken for sequencing was thymocytes. The receptor's source is a boy younger than two with a congenital heart defect. CDR3 sequence (DNA): TGCAGTGCAACCAACAGGGACGAGCAGTACTTC. It translates to CSATNRDEQYF.